A selection of T cell receptor beta chains follows, all from one sample in a study of T cell changes during pregnancy in multiple sclerosis. The protocol was immunoSEQ multiplex PCR, while the TCRdb copy is restricted to in-frame clones and leaves out a portion. The sample contains about 120,000 clones, approximately 95% of which appear only once. The specimen comprised peripheral blood, sampled before pregnancy. The receptors originated from a female donor with multiple sclerosis, enrolled in a pregnancy study. CDR3s include the opening cysteine and the closing phenylalanine or tryptophan. D genes are given only for firm matches. Clone size is given for some rows only: seen once, a few or many times, or a class if the clone is expanded.

abundance	d_gene	j_gene	v_gene	CDR3aa	CDR3nt
.	.	TRBJ1-1	TRBV6-5	CASSPQTGMGTEAFF	TGTGCCAGCAGCCCCCAAACAGGGATGGGCACTGAAGCTTTCTTT
.	.	TRBJ2-1	TRBV2	CASSDVRYEQFF	TGTGCCAGCAGTGATGTCAGGTACGAGCAGTTCTTC
.	TRBD1	TRBJ1-4	TRBV15	CATSSGQGADEKLFF	TGTGCCACCAGCTCGGGACAGGGGGCGGATGAAAAACTGTTTTTT
.	TRBD2	TRBJ2-1	TRBV7-2	CASSLGLAGVYEQFF	TGTGCCAGCAGCCTGGGACTAGCGGGAGTGTATGAGCAGTTCTTC
.	TRBD2	TRBJ2-1	TRBV27	CASSPRGLAGATSSYNEQFF	TGTGCCAGCAGTCCTCGAGGACTAGCGGGAGCCACTAGCTCCTACAATGAGCAGTTCTTC
.	TRBD2	TRBJ2-1	TRBV15	CATSRALGGGYNEQFF	TGTGCCACCAGCAGAGCTTTGGGGGGGGGTTACAATGAGCAGTTCTTC
few	.	TRBJ1-1	TRBV30	CAWRGTGLPTEAFF	TGTGCCTGGAGGGGTACAGGGCTTCCCACTGAAGCTTTCTTT
.	TRBD1	TRBJ1-6	TRBV13	CASRLKGALYNSPLHF	TGTGCCAGCAGACTAAAGGGGGCCCTCTATAATTCACCCCTCCACTTT
.	TRBD1	TRBJ2-3	TRBV7-9	CASSAFRDRERGTQYF	TGTGCCAGCAGCGCTTTCCGGGACAGGGAACGGGGTACGCAGTATTTT
.	TRBD1	TRBJ1-3	TRBV6-5	CASSYLPTGTGNTIYF	TGTGCCAGCAGTTACTTACCGACAGGGACTGGAAACACCATATATTTT
.	.	TRBJ1-2	TRBV18	CASSLRSENYGYTF	TGTGCCAGCTCCCTAAGATCGGAGAACTATGGCTACACCTTC
.	TRBD2	TRBJ2-1	TRBV18	CASSWTSGTSYNEQFF	TGTGCCAGCTCCTGGACTAGCGGGACTTCCTACAATGAGCAGTTCTTC
.	.	TRBJ2-2	TRBV7-9	CASSLRDRGLAGITGELFF	TGTGCCAGCAGCCTACGGGACAGGGGCCTAGCGGGAATCACCGGGGAGCTGTTTTTT
.	TRBD1	TRBJ1-1	TRBV5-6	CASSAGQGALNTEAFF	TGTGCCAGCAGCGCTGGACAGGGGGCTTTGAACACTGAAGCTTTCTTT
.	.	TRBJ2-2	TRBV7-9	CASSLDRDGTGELFF	TGTGCCAGCAGCTTAGACAGGGATGGGACCGGGGAGCTGTTTTTT
.	TRBD2	TRBJ2-1	TRBV5-1	CASSLGGLALGNEQFF	TGCGCCAGCAGCTTGGGGGGACTAGCTTTAGGGAATGAGCAGTTCTTC
.	.	TRBJ1-1	TRBV11-2	CASRREGVNTEAFF	TGTGCCAGCCGGCGGGAGGGGGTGAACACTGAAGCTTTCTTT
.	TRBD2	TRBJ2-5	TRBV27	CASSEGASGMGETQYF	TGTGCCAGCAGTGAGGGGGCTAGCGGGATGGGAGAGACCCAGTACTTC
.	.	TRBJ1-1	TRBV5-6	CASTSRGFVHREAF	TGTGCCAGCACTTCTAGAGGTTTCGTTCATCGGGAGGCTTTT
.	.	TRBJ2-7	TRBV4-1	CASSQVNGVGGKSSYEQYF	TGCGCCAGCAGCCAAGTAAATGGTGTCGGGGGAAAGAGCTCCTACGAGCAGTACTTC
.	TRBD1	TRBJ1-2	TRBV11-2	CASSSEGQGNYGYTF	TGTGCCAGCAGCTCGGAGGGACAGGGGAACTATGGCTACACCTTC
.	.	TRBJ1-5	TRBV28	CASREAGNQPQHF	TGTGCCAGCAGAGAGGCAGGGAATCAGCCCCAGCATTTT
.	.	TRBJ2-2	TRBV27	CASSPPALARVAGELFF	TGTGCCAGCAGTCCACCTGCGCTAGCCCGTGTAGCCGGGGAGCTGTTTTTT
.	TRBD1	TRBJ2-1	TRBV5-8	CASSRMMGQGSYNEQFF	TGTGCCAGCAGCCGTATGATGGGACAGGGGTCTTACAATGAGCAGTTCTTC
.	.	TRBJ2-7	TRBV19	CASSQVGGYEQYF	TGTGCCAGTAGCCAGGTCGGTGGTTACGAGCAGTACTTC
once	TRBD1	TRBJ2-1	TRBV5-1	CASSFLGTGNNEQFF	TGCGCCAGCAGCTTCCTCGGGACAGGGAACAATGAGCAGTTCTTC
.	.	TRBJ2-1	TRBV5-1	CASSGGQTQALNEQFF	TGCGCCAGCAGCGGCGGACAGACCCAGGCCCTTAATGAGCAGTTCTTC
.	.	TRBJ2-1	TRBV4-1	CASSQWVVASAYNEQFF	TGCGCCAGCAGCCAATGGGTTGTCGCTAGCGCTTACAATGAGCAGTTCTTC
.	TRBD1	TRBJ1-6	TRBV19	CASSSSGTGLSPLHF	TGTGCCAGTAGTTCTTCCGGGACAGGGCTTTCACCCCTCCACTTT
.	.	TRBJ1-2	TRBV7-8	CASSLAGQGGGYGYTF	TGTGCCAGCAGCTTAGCGGGCCAGGGAGGAGGCTATGGCTACACCTTC
.	TRBD2	TRBJ2-3	TRBV5-1	CASSLAGGQDTQYF	TGCGCCAGCAGCCTAGCGGGAGGGCAGGATACGCAGTATTTT
.	.	TRBJ2-2	TRBV7-3	CASSLTSGSTGELFF	TGTGCCAGCAGCTTAACGAGCGGGTCGACCGGGGAGCTGTTTTTT
.	TRBD2	TRBJ2-1	TRBV27	CASRRSWGAGGTSGYNEQFF	TGTGCCAGCAGAAGAAGTTGGGGGGCCGGGGGGACTAGCGGCTACAATGAGCAGTTCTTC
.	TRBD1	TRBJ1-2	TRBV5-6	CASRRQGMAHGYTF	TGTGCCAGCAGACGACAGGGGATGGCCCATGGCTACACCTTC
.	.	TRBJ2-3	TRBV10-3	CAIRWSGGLTDTQYF	TGTGCCATCAGGTGGTCGGGGGGCTTGACAGATACGCAGTATTTT
.	.	TRBJ2-7	TRBV14	CASSQDLFAYEQYF	TGTGCCAGCAGCCAAGATCTATTTGCCTACGAGCAGTACTTC
.	.	TRBJ2-7	TRBV4-1	CASSQDLEGAYEQYF	TGCGCCAGCAGCCAAGATCTAGAGGGGGCCTACGAGCAGTACTTC
.	.	TRBJ2-1	TRBV5-4	CASSLQLHNEQFF	TGTGCCAGCAGCTTACAGCTTCACAATGAGCAGTTCTTC
few	.	TRBJ1-5	TRBV28	CASSLQGISNQPQHF	TGTGCCAGCAGCTTACAGGGTATTAGCAATCAGCCCCAGCATTTT
.	.	TRBJ1-4	TRBV2	CASNIAGRQAEKLFF	TGTGCCAGCAACATTGCGGGCCGCCAAGCCGAAAAACTGTTTTTT
.	TRBD1	TRBJ1-6	TRBV19	CASSLHPTGRNSPLHF	TGTGCCAGTAGTTTACACCCGACAGGGCGTAATTCACCCCTCCACTTT
.	TRBD1	TRBJ2-7	TRBV14	CASSFRQGASYEQYF	TGTGCCAGCAGCTTCAGACAGGGGGCATCCTACGAGCAGTACTTC